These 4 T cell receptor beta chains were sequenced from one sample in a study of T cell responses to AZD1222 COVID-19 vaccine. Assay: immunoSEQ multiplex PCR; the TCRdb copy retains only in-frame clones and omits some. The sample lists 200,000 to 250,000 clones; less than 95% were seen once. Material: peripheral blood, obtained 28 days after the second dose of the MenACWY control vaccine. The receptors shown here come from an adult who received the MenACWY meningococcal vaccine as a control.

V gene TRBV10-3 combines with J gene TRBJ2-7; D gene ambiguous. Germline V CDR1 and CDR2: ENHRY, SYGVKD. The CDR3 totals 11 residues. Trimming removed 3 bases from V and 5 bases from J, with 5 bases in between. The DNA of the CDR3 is TGTGCCATCAGTGATTCTAACGAGCAGTACTTC. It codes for CAISDSNEQYF.

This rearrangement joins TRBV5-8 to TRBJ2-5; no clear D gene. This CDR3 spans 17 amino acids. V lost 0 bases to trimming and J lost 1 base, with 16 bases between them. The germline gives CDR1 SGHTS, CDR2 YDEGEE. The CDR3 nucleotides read TGTGCCAGCAGCTTGGGCCAGGAATTGGTTGGCCAAGAGACCCAGTACTTC. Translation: CASSLGQELVGQETQYF. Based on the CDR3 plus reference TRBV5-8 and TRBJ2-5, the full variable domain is EAGVTQSPTHLIKTRGQQATLRCSPISGHTSVYWYQQALGLGLQFLLWYDEGEERNRGNFPPRFSGRQFPNYSSELNVNALELEDSALYLCASSLGQELVGQETQYFGPGTRLLVL.

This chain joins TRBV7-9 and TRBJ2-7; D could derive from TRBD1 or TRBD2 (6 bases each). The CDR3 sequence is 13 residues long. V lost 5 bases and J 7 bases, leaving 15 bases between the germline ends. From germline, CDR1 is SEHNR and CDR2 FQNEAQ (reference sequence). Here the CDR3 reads CASSGLLGGEQYF. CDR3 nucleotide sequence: TGTGCCAGCAGCGGACTATTAGGGGGGGAGCAGTACTTC. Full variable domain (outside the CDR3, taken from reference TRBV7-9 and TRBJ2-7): DTGVSQNPRHKITKRGQNVTFRCDPISEHNRLYWYRQTLGQGPEFLTYFQNEAQLEKSRLLSDRFSAERPKGSFSTLEIQRTEQGDSAMYLCASSGLLGGEQYFGPGTRLTVT.

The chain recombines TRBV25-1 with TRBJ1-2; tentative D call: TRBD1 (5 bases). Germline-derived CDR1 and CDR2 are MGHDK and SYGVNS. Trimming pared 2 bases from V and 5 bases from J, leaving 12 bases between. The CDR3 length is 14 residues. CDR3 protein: CASSEAGPDYGYTF. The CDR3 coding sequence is TGTGCCAGCAGTGAAGCAGGGCCTGATTATGGCTACACCTTC.